This record looks at one T cell receptor (beta chain) sequence and its context. The antigen is unknown. Produced via immunoSEQ multiplex PCR; TCRdb's table is partial and in-frame only. The top ten clones hold 1.8% of a sample with 730,000 or so clones, about two thirds of them seen once. This sample is part of a study of shared clonotypes between healthy human individuals. About the study: A couple of women and a few men aged 18 to 49 served as donors.

Study-level results: Tissue TCR repertoires likely differ from these blood-only repertoires.

This CDR3 spans 14 amino acids. CDR1 is SGHNT, CDR2 YYREEE, per germline (reference sequence). Trimming took 0 bases from V and 6 from J, leaving 12 bases between them. Sequencing was carried out using memory CD4+ T cells sorted from blood. Subset of the sample: CD45RA-negative fraction. The rearrangement links TRBV5-4 to TRBJ2-5; no clear D. The clonotype was recovered from a woman aged 30 to 39 in good health. CDR3 protein: CASSLALEGQTQYF. In nucleotides, the CDR3 is TGTGCCAGCAGCTTGGCCCTAGAAGGGCAGACCCAGTACTTC.